This TCR beta chain was documented in a study of T cell responses to AZD1222 COVID-19 vaccine. The study's findings and limits: Mapped onto spike, vaccine-associated CD4 TCRs spanned it and were dominant at 160-218 and 743-854.

On this clone itself: Its antigen is still unknown.

Investigators merged groups given second doses at roughly 4 or roughly 12 weeks. The germline V gene has CDR1 GTSNPN and CDR2 SVGIG (reference sequence). With 3 bases removed from V and 0 bases from J, the gap between germline ends came to 27 bases. The CDR3 totals 20 residues. Assay used: immunoSEQ multiplex PCR; TCRdb lists only in-frame clones, some missing. The sample carries more than 150,000 clones, roughly nine tenths recorded once. The sample was peripheral blood, taken 28 days after the second AZD1222 dose. The sequence was collected from an adult who received the AZD1222 COVID-19 vaccine. This chain joins TRBV30 and TRBJ1-5, with D possibly being TRBD1 (6 bases). The CDR3 nucleotides read TGTGCCTGGAGAGGGGGTGCACTGACTGGTTCCTTAAATAGCAATCAGCCCCAGCATTTT. It yields the protein CAWRGGALTGSLNSNQPQHF.